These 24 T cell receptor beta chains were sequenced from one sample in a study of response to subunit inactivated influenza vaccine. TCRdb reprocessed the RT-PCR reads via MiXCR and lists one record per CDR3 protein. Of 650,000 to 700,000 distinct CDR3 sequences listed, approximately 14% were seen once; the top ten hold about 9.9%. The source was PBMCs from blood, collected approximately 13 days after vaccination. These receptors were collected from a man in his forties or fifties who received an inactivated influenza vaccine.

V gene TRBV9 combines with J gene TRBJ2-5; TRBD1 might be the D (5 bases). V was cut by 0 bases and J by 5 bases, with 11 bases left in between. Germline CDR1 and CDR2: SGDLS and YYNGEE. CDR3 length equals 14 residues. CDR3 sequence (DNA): TGTGCCAGCAGCGTAGGTTGGGGCTCGGAGACCCAGTACTTC. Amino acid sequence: CASSVGWGSETQYF.

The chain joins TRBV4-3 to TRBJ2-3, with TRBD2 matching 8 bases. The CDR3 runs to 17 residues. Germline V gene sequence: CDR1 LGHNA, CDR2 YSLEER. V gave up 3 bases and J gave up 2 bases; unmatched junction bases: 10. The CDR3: CASSQGPAGEITDTQYF. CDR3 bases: TGCGCCAGCAGCCAGGGGCCAGCGGGGGAGATCACAGATACGCAGTATTTT.

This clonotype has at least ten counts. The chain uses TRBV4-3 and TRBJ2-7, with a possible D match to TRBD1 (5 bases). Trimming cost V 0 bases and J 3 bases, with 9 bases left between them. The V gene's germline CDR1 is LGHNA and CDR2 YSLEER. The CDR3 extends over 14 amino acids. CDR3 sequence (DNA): TGCGCCAGCAGCCAAGAGCAGGGATTCTACGAGCAGTACTTC. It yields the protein CASSQEQGFYEQYF.

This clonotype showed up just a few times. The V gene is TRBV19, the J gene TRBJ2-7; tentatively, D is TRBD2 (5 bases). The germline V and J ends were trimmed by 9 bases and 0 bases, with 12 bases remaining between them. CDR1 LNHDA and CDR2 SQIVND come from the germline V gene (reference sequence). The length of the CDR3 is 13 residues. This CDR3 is CASSIGSSYEQYF. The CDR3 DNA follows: TGTGCCAGCAGCATTGGGAGCTCCTACGAGCAGTACTTC.

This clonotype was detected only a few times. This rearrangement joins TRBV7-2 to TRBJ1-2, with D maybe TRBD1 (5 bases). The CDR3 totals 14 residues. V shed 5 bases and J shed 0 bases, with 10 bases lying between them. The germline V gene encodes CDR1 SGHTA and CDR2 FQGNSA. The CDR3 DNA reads TGTGCCAGCAGCCAGGGATTTTCTAACTATGGCTACACCTTC. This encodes CASSQGFSNYGYTF.

DNA for the CDR3: TGCAGTGCTAGTAGTAGCGGGGGGCATGAGCAGTTCTTC. It yields the protein CSASSSGGHEQFF. This chain joins TRBV20-1 and TRBJ2-1, with 10 bases fitting TRBD2. With V trimmed by 3 bases and J by 8 bases, 4 bases remained unmatched. The germline V gene encodes CDR1 DFQATT and CDR2 SNEGSKA (reference sequence). This CDR3 region has 13 residues.

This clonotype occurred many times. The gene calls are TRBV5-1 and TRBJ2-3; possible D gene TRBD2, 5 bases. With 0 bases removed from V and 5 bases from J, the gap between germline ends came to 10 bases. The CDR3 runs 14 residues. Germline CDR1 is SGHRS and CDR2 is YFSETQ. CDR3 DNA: TGCGCCAGCAGCTTGGTCTCCGGGAAAGATACGCAGTATTTT. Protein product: CASSLVSGKDTQYF.

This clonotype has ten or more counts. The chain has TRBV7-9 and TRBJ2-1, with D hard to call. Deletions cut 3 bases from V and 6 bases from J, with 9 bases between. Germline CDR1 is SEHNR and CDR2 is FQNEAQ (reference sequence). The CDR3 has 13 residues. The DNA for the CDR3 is TGTGCCAGCAGCTTTCTCCGTTTCAATGAGCAGTTCTTC. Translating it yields CASSFLRFNEQFF.

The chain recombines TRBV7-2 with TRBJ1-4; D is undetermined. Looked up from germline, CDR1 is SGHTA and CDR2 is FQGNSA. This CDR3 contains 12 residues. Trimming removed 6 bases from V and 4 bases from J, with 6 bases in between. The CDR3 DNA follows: TGTGCCAGCAGTTATTATAATGAAAAACTGTTTTTT. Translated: CASSYYNEKLFF.

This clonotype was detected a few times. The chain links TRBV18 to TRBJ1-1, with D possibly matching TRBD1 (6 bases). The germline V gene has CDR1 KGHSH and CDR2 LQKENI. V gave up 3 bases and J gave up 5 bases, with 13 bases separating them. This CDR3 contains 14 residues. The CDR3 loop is CASSPIQGSTEAFF. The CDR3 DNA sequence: TGTGCCAGCTCACCCATTCAGGGGAGTACTGAAGCTTTCTTT.

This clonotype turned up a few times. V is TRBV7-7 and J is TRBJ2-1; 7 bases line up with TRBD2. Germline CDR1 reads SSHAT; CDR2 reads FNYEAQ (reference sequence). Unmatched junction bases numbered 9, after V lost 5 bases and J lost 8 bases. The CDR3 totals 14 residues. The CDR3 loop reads CASSQSGIKDEQFF. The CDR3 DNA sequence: TGTGCCAGCAGCCAGAGCGGGATTAAAGATGAGCAGTTCTTC.

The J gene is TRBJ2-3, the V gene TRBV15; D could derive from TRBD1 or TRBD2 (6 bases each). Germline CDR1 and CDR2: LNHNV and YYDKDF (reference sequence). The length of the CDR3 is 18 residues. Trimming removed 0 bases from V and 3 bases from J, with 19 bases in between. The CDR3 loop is CATSREPQVGGGTDTQYF. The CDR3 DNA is TGTGCCACCAGCAGAGAACCCCAAGTCGGGGGCGGGACAGATACGCAGTATTTT.

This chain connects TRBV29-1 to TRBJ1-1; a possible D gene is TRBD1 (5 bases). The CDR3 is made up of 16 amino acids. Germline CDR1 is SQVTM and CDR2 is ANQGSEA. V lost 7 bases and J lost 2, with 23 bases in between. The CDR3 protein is CSGKYRMGGSNTEAFF. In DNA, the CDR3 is TGCAGCGGGAAATACAGGATGGGTGGTTCTAACACTGAAGCTTTCTTT.

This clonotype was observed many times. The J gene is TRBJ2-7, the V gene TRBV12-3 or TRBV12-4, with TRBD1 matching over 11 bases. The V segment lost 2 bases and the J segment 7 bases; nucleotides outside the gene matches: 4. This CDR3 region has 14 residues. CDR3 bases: TGTGCCAGCAGTTTACGGACAGGGGGCTGGGAGCAGTACTTC. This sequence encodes CASSLRTGGWEQYF.

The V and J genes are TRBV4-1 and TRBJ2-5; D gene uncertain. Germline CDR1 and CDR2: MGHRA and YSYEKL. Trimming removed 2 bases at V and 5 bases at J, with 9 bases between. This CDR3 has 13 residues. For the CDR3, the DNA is TGCGCCAGCAGCCAACGGGCGTCGGAGACCCAGTACTTC. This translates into CASSQRASETQYF.

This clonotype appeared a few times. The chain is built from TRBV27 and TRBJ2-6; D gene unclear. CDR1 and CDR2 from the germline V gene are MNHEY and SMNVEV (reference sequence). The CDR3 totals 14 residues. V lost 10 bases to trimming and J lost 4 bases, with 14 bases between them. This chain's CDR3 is CATRPFGGANVLTF. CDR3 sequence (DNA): TGTGCCACCAGACCTTTCGGGGGGGCCAACGTCCTGACTTTC.

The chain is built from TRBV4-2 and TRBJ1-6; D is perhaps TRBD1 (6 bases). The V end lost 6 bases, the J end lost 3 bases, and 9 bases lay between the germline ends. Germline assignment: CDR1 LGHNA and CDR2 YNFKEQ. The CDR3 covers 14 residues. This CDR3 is CASSTGHYNSPLHF. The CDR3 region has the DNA TGTGCCAGCAGTACGGGACACTATAATTCACCCCTCCACTTT.

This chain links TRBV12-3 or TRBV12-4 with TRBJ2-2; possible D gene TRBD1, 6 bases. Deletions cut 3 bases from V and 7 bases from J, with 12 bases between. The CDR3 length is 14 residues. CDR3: CASSFTGLSGELFF. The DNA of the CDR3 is TGTGCCAGCAGTTTCACAGGGTTAAGCGGGGAGCTGTTTTTT.

For the CDR3, the DNA is TGTGCCAGCAGCCCTGTAGGGGTAGTGAAAGAGACCCAGTACTTC. The encoded protein is CASSPVGVVKETQYF. V usage is TRBV7-2 and J usage is TRBJ2-5; possible D gene TRBD1, 5 bases. This CDR3 contains 15 residues. CDR1 and CDR2 (germline): SGHTA, FQGNSA. V was shortened by 5 bases and J by 3 bases, with 16 bases between the two germline ends.

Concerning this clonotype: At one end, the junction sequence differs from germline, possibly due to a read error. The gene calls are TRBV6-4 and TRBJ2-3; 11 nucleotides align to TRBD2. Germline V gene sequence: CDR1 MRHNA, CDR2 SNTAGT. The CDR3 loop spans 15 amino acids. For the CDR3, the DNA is TGTGCCAGCAGTCGTAGCGGGGGGGCCGTCGATACGCAGTTTTTT. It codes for CASSRSGGAVDTQFF.

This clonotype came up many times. The CDR3 region has the DNA TGCGCCAGCAGCCAACACAGGAGAAACGAGGCCTACGAGCAGTACTTC. It encodes CASSQHRRNEAYEQYF. The V call is TRBV4-1, the J call TRBJ2-7; weak D call: TRBD1 (5 bases). The CDR3 contains 16 residues. From germline, CDR1 is MGHRA and CDR2 YSYEKL. Trimming took off 2 bases at V and 2 bases at J, with 16 bases between the two ends.

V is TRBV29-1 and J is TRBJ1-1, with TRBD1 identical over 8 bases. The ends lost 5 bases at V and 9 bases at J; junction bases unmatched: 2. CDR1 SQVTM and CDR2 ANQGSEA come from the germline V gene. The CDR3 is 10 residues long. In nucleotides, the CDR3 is TGCAGCGTTTTCAGGGGGCAAGCTTTCTTT. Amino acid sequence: CSVFRGQAFF.

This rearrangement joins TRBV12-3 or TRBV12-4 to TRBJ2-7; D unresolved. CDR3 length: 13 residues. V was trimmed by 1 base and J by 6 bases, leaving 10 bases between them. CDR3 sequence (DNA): TGTGCCAGCAGTTTAGGCGGTCTTAGCGAGCAGTACTTC. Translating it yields CASSLGGLSEQYF.

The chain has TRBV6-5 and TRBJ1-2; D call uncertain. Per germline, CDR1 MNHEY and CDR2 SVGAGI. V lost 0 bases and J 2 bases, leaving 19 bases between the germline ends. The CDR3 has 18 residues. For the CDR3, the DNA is TGTGCCAGCAGTTACTCGAGGCAACTCGTCTCCGGCAACTATGGCTACACCTTC. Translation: CASSYSRQLVSGNYGYTF.